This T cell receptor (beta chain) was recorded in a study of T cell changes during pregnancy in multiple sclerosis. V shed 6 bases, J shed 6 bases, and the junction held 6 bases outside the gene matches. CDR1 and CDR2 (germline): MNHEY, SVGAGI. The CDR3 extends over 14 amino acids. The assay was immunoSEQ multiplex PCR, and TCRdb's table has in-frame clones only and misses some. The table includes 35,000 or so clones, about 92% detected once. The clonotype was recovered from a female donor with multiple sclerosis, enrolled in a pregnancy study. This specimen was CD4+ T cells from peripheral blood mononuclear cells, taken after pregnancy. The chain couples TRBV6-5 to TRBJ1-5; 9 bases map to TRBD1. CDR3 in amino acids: CASRPTGGFQPQHF. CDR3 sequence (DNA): TGTGCCAGCAGACCTACAGGGGGCTTTCAGCCCCAGCATTTT.